The source of this T cell receptor (beta chain) is a study of T cells in Graves' hyperthyroidism and ophthalmopathy. Overall study context: Before any treatment, at initial diagnosis, peripheral blood was collected. Whole-study findings and limits: Blood held most thyroid clonotypes expanded above 0.001 frequency.

Trimming shortened V by 7 bases and J by 7 bases, and 13 bases separated the two germline ends. CDR3 size: 13 residues. Per the germline V gene, CDR1 is MNHEY and CDR2 is SVGAGI. Researchers took RNA transcripts and amplified the TCR beta CDR3 regions from them. During a first-round RT-PCR of the TCR CDR3, the HTBI primer set was used. A single record per CDR3 protein comes from TCRdb applying MiXCR to the multiplex PCR reads. Of 700,000 to 850,000 distinct CDR3 sequences detected, under 45% appear once; the ten largest clones hold roughly 30%. On this clonotype: Its matching antigen is unknown.

V and J are TRBV6-5 and TRBJ1-4; a weak D match, TRBD1 (5 bases). This sequence was found in a woman aged 40-49 years with Graves' hyperthyroidism. Sequencing was performed on blood. The CDR3 coding sequence is TGTGCCAGCAAGTGGGGGGACGGTGAAAAACTGTTTTTT. Translated: CASKWGDGEKLFF.